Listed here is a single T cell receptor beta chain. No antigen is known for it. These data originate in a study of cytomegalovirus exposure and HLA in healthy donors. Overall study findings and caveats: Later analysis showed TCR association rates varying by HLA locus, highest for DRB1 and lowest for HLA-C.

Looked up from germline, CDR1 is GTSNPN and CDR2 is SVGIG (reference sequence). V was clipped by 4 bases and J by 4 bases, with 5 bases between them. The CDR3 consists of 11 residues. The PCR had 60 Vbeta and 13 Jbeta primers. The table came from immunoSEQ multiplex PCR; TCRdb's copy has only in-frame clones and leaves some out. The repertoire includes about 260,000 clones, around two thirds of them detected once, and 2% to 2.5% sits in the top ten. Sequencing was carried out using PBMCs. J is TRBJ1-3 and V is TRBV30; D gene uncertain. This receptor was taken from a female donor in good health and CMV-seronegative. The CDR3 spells CAWILGNTIYF. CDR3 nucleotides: TGTGCCTGGATACTCGGAAACACCATATATTTT.